This T cell receptor (beta chain) was captured by sequencing in a study of high-grade serous ovarian cancer treatment subgroups. Tumor samples were obtained before definitive surgery or chemotherapy. Findings of the study overall: Only CDR3 was analyzed; CDR1 and CDR2 were not. Bulk tumor TCR sequencing gave no spatial information.

Comments on this clone: Its antigen is as yet unknown.

Measured with immunoSEQ multiplex PCR; TCRdb has only the in-frame clones, and not every one. The repertoire consists of some 970 clones, with roughly 78% occurring once and the leading ten covering about 8%. There are 11 residues in the CDR3. Germline V CDR1 and CDR2: SNHLY, FYNNEI. V lost 9 bases, J lost 6 bases, and 10 bases lay in between. Material: tumor tissue. The V and J genes are TRBV2 and TRBJ2-3; D perhaps matches TRBD2 (5 bases). The sequence came from a human donor with high-grade serous ovarian cancer. CDR3 in DNA: TGTGCCAGGGGGAGTTCGGATACGCAGTATTTT. The encoded protein is CARGSSDTQYF.